The 3 T cell receptor beta chains below come from one sample, sequenced in a study of T cell changes during pregnancy in multiple sclerosis. Produced via immunoSEQ multiplex PCR; TCRdb's table is partial and in-frame only. The sample lists about 51,000 clones; under 95% were seen once. The specimen was CD4+ T cells from peripheral blood mononuclear cells, collected in the second trimester of pregnancy. These receptors all stem from a female donor with multiple sclerosis, enrolled in a pregnancy study.

A few counts support this clone. This sequence joins TRBV29-1 and TRBJ2-7; TRBD2 is a possible D gene (7 bases). Deletions cut 7 bases from V and 5 bases from J, with 15 bases between. Germline V CDR1 and CDR2: SQVTM, ANQGSEA. The CDR3 loop spans 12 amino acids. CDR3 sequence: CSAGRGGDEQYF. For the CDR3, the DNA is TGCAGCGCCGGAAGGGGGGGGGACGAGCAGTACTTC.

This sequence joins TRBV6-1 and TRBJ1-2; 12 nucleotides agree with TRBD1. The CDR3 totals 16 residues. The V segment lost 0 bases and the J segment 8 bases; nucleotides outside the gene matches: 7. In germline, CDR1 is MNHNS, CDR2 SASEGT. This CDR3 reads CASSEAGTGGAGGYTF. As DNA, the CDR3 is TGTGCCAGCAGTGAAGCGGGGACAGGGGGCGCTGGGGGCTACACCTTC.

The CDR3 nucleotides are TGTGCCAGCAGCCAAGTTAGGGGAGAAGGACTAGCGGCGCCGTCTGGGGCCAACGTCCTGACTTTC. This gives the protein CASSQVRGEGLAAPSGANVLTF. The chain recombines TRBV4-2 with TRBJ2-6; 10 bases line up with TRBD2. V lost 1 base to trimming and J lost 1 base; unmatched junction nucleotides: 16. The CDR3 is made up of 22 amino acids. Germline V gene sequence: CDR1 LGHNA, CDR2 YNFKEQ.